This T cell receptor beta chain was captured in a study of vaccination effects on CD4 cells after COVID-19. Across the study: Every well housed some 1.8 million PBMC, which grew in culture alongside around 9.8 IU/ml IL-2 and roughly 9.8 ug/ml peptides.

Trimming shortened V by 0 bases and J by 2 bases, and 8 bases separated the two germline ends. The CDR3 is 16 residues long. Here immunoSEQ multiplex PCR was the method, and the copy in TCRdb shows in-frame clones only, minus some. Of approximately 74,000 clones detected, less than 75% appear once; the ten largest clones hold approximately 2.4%. On this clone: What it binds is unknown.

Scientists isolated CD4+ T cells after a roughly 9-day culture period ended. Each participant was given two doses of one vaccine (BNT162b2 or mRNA-1273). Broader study findings: Marked clonal contraction was seen late after vaccination (in both infection- and vaccine-induced clones). Cross-reactivity with common cold coronaviruses was shown by only 1 of 255 vaccine-induced clones in healthy vaccinees.

Sequences were derived from CD4+ T cells from PBMCs cultured without peptide, sampled after COVID-19 vaccination. The source of this sequence is a human donor who received a COVID-19 vaccine. V gene TRBV23-1 combines with J gene TRBJ2-6; perhaps TRBD2 as D (6 bases). TRBV23-1 is filed as an ORF, its function uncertain. The CDR3 nucleotides read TGCGCCAGCAGTCAATCTCCGGGGGCTGGGGCCAACGTCCTGACTTTC. Protein: CASSQSPGAGANVLTF.